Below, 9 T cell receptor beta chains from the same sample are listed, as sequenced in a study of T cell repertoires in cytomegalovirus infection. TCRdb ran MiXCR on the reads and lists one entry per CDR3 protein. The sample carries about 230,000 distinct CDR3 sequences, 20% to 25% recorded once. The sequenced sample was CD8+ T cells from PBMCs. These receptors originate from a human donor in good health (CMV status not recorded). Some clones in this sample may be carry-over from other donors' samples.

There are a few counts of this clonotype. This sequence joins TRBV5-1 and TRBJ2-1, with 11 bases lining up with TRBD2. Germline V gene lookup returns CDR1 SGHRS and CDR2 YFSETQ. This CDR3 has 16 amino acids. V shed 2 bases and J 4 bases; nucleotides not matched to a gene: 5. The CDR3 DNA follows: TGCGCCAGCAGCTTCGCGACTAGCGGGGTTTACAATGAGCAGTTCTTC. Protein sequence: CASSFATSGVYNEQFF.

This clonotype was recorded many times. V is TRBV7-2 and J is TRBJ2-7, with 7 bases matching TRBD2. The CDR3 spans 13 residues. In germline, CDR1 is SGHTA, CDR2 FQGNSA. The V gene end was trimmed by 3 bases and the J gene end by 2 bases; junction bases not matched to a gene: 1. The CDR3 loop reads CASSFGLAYEQYF. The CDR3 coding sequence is TGTGCCAGCAGCTTTGGACTAGCCTACGAGCAGTACTTC.

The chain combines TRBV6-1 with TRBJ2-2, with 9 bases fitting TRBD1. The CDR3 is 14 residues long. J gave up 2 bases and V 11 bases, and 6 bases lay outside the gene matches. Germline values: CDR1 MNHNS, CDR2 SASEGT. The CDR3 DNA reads TGTGCCTCCGACAGGGGGGTCAACACCGGGGAGCTGTTTTTT. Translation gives CASDRGVNTGELFF.

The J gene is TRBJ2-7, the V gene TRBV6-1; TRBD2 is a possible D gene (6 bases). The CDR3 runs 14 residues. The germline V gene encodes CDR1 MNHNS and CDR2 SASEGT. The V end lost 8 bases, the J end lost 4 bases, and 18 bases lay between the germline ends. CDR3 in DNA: TGTGCCAGCGGCCTCAGGAGGGAGTTTTACGAGCAGTACTTC. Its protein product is CASGLRREFYEQYF.

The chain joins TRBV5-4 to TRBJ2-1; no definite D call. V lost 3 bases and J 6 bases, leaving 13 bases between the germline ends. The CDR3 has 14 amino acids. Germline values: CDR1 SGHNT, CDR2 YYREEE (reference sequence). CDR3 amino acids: CASSWAPLSNEQFF. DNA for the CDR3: TGTGCCAGCAGCTGGGCTCCTTTAAGCAATGAGCAGTTCTTC.

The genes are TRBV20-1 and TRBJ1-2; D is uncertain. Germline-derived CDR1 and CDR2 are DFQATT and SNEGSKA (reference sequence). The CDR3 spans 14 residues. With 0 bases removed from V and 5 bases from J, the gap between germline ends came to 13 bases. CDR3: CSARDDIGPYGYTF. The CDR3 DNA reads TGCAGTGCTAGAGACGACATCGGCCCTTATGGCTACACCTTC.

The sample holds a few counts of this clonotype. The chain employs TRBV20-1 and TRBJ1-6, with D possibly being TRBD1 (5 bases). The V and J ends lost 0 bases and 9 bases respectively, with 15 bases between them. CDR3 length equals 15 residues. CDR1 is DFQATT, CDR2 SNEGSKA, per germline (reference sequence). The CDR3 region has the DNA TGCAGTGCTAGAGAGGAGGGTTTTGGGGGTTCACCCCTCCACTTT. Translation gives CSAREEGFGGSPLHF.

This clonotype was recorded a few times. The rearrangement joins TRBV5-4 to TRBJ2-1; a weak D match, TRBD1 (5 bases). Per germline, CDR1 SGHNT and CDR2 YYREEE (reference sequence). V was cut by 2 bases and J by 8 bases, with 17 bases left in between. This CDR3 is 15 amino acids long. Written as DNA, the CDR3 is TGTGCCAGCAGCTTCAGGACACCCCTGGGTGATGAGCAGTTCTTC. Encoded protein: CASSFRTPLGDEQFF.

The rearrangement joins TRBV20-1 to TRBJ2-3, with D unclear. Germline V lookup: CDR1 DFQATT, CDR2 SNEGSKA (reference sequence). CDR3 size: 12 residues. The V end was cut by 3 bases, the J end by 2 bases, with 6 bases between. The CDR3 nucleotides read TGCAGTGCTAGTAGTTTCACAGATACGCAGTATTTT. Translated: CSASSFTDTQYF.